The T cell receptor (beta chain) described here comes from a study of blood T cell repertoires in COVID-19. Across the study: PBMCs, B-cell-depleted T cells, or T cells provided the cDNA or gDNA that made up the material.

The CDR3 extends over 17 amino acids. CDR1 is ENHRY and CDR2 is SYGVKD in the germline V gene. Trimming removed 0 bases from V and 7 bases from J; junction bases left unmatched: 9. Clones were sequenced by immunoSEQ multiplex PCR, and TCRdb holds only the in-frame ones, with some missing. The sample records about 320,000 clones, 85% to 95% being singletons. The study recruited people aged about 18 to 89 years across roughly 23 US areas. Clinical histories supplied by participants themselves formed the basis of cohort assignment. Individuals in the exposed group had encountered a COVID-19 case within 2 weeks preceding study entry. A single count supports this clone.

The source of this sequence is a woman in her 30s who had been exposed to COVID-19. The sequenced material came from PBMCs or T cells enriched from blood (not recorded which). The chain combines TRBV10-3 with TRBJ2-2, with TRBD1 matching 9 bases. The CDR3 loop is CAISESGTGYDLGELFF. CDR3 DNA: TGTGCCATCAGTGAGTCAGGGACAGGGTACGATCTCGGGGAGCTGTTTTTT.